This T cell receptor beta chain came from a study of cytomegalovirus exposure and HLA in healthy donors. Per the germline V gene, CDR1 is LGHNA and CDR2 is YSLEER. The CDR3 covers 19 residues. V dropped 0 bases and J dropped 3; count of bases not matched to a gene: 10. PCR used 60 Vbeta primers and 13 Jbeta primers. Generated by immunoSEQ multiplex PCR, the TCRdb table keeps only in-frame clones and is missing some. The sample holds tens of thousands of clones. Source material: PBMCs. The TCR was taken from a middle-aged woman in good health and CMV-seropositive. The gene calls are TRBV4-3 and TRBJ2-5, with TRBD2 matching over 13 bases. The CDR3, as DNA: TGCGCCAGCAGCCAAGATAGGGGGACTAGCGGGACCTATAAAGAGACCCAGTACTTC. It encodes CASSQDRGTSGTYKETQYF.